Sequencing of this T cell receptor (beta chain) was carried out in a study of OX40 agonist ivuxolimab in advanced cancers. Study-wide context: Patients treated during dose escalation were battling hepatocellular carcinoma, melanoma, renal cell or head and neck cancer. Patients achieving partial responses numbered three: one hepatocellular carcinoma case and two cutaneous melanoma cases.

CDR1 KGHSH and CDR2 LQKENI come from the germline V gene. CDR3 length: 16 amino acids. V lost 1 base and J 3 bases, leaving 16 bases between the germline ends. General study results and limits: CD8+ T cells averaged more expanded clones than CD4+. Certain nonresponding patients likewise had low normalized T-cell clonal expansion.

The repertoire was sequenced with immunoSEQ multiplex PCR; TCRdb's copy has only in-frame clones and lacks some. The sample includes about 18,000 clones, 80% to 90% of them seen just once. Comment on this clone: Its antigen remains unknown.

V is TRBV18 and J is TRBJ2-7; D tentatively reads TRBD1 or TRBD2 (5 bases each). The sequencing here drew on CD4+ or CD8+ T cells sorted from blood, taken in a trial of the OX40 agonist ivuxolimab. The receptor comes from an adult with an advanced solid tumor such as melanoma, head and neck, liver or kidney cancer. The CDR3 spells CASSPLLGVTYYEQYF. The DNA for the CDR3 is TGTGCCAGCTCACCACTCCTGGGGGTAACCTACTACGAGCAGTACTTC.